This T cell receptor (beta chain) was sequenced for a study of spatial heterogeneity in lung cancer. TCR cDNA molecules were tagged individually, and each one carried a unique molecular identifier. Using its own MiXCR run on the 5' RACE reads, TCRdb lists one record per CDR3 protein. The sample consists of about 85,000 distinct CDR3 sequences, 15% to 25% of them appearing once. Notes on the study in general: Follow-up blood showed ubiquitous expanded tumor TCRs less than blood at resection did.

On this clonotype: Antigen: not known.

CDR3 length: 14 residues. Germline values: CDR1 DFQATT, CDR2 SNEGSKA (reference sequence). Trimming pared 5 bases from V and 2 bases from J, leaving 15 bases between. Time point of the sample: sample taken at primary tumor resection. The study sequenced unsorted whole RNA from tumor, nontumor lung or frozen PBMC. Donation came from 70 or so patients with untreated early-stage non-small cell lung cancer. The chain joins TRBV20-1 to TRBJ2-5; D remains ambiguous. The receptor comes from a male donor with early-stage non-small cell lung cancer. The source material was PBMCs, sampled at surgery. CDR3 loop: CSAAPRSYQETQYF. CDR3 nucleotides: TGCAGTGCTGCCCCCCGGTCGTATCAAGAGACCCAGTACTTC.